This T cell receptor (beta chain) was obtained from a study of T cells in Graves' hyperthyroidism and ophthalmopathy. General study points: In blood, most of the thyroid clonotypes expanded above 0.001 were also present.

This clonotype has ten or more counts. Its antigen is unknown. A patient was excluded if there was uncontrolled infection, other autoimmune disease, pregnancy or lactation. In germline, CDR1 is DFQATT, CDR2 SNEGSKA (reference sequence). The V and J ends lost 6 bases and 4 bases respectively, with 18 bases between them. The CDR3 sequence is 14 residues long. Amplified TCR beta CDR3 regions derived from RNA transcripts. When the TCR CDR3 underwent first-round RT-PCR, the HTBI primer set was used. TCRdb used MiXCR to reprocess the multiplex PCR reads, holding one entry per CDR3 protein. The sample carries 540,000 or so distinct CDR3 sequences, 35% to 55% recorded once.

The origin of this receptor is an adult woman with Graves' disease, either hyperthyroidism or ophthalmopathy (not recorded which). Material for sequencing was peripheral blood or thyroid tissue (not recorded which). V is TRBV20-1 and J is TRBJ2-5, with D perhaps TRBD2 (5 bases). CDR3 residues: CSALMPPGGETQYF. The CDR3 DNA reads as TGCAGTGCCTTGATGCCCCCAGGAGGAGAGACCCAGTACTTC.